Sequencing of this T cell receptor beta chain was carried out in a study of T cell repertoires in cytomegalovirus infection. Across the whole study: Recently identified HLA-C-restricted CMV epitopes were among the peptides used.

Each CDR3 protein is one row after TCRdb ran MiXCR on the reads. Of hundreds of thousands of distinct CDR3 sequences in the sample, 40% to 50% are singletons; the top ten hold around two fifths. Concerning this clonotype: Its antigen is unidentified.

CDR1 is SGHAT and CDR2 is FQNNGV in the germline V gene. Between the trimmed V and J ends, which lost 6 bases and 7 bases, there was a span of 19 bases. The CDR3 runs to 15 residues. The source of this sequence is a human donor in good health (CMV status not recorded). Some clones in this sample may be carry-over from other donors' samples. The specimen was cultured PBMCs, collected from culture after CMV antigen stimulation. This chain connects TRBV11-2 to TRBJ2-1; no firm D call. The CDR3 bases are TGTGCCAGCAGGCCGCTCGGACGGAAAAAAAATGAGCAGTTCTTC. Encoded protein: CASRPLGRKKNEQFF. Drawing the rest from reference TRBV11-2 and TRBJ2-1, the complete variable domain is EAGVAQSPRYKIIEKRQSVAFWCNPISGHATLYWYQQILGQGPKLLIQFQNNGVVDDSQLPKDRFSAERLKGVDSTLKIQPAKLEDSAVYLCASRPLGRKKNEQFFGPGTRLTVL.